These T cell receptor beta chains were read from a single sample in a study of shared clonotypes between healthy human individuals. Libraries were prepared by immunoSEQ multiplex PCR; TCRdb keeps only in-frame clonotypes and omits some of them. The sample holds roughly 1.4 million clones; approximately 98.5% are singletons and the top ten take 0.36%. The sequenced sample consisted of naive CD4+ T cells sorted from blood. The origin of the receptors is a man aged 25-45 years in good health. CDR3s include the opening cysteine and the closing phenylalanine or tryptophan. D genes are given only for firm matches.

NA	TRBJ1-2	TRBV2	CASSDQGKDGYTF	TGTGCCAGCAGTGACCAAGGGAAGGATGGCTACACCTTC
TRBD2	TRBJ2-7	TRBV5-4	CASSLSGRGSYEQYF	TGTGCCAGCAGCTTAAGCGGGAGGGGGTCCTACGAGCAGTACTTC
NA	TRBJ1-2	TRBV5-1	CASSYSPAGRIYGYTF	TGCGCCAGCAGCTACTCCCCCGCGGGACGGATCTATGGCTACACCTTC
NA	TRBJ2-4	TRBV7-2	CASSTGLAKNIQYF	TGTGCCAGCAGCACCGGACTAGCCAAAAACATTCAGTACTTC
NA	TRBJ1-2	TRBV5-5	CASSLGQNYGYTF	TGTGCCAGCAGCTTGGGACAGAACTATGGCTACACCTTC
NA	TRBJ1-5	TRBV18	CASSPPAAAHQPQHF	TGTGCCAGCTCACCACCGGCAGCAGCACATCAGCCCCAGCATTTT
TRBD2	TRBJ2-3	TRBV5-4	CASSFRLAGVTDTQYF	TGTGCCAGCAGCTTTCGACTAGCGGGAGTTACAGATACGCAGTATTTT
TRBD1	TRBJ2-5	TRBV25-1	CASRQGARETQYF	TGTGCCAGCAGACAGGGGGCGCGAGAGACCCAGTACTTC
TRBD2	TRBJ2-1	TRBV11-2	CASTRGGSGNEQFF	TGTGCCAGCACCCGCGGGGGAAGCGGGAATGAGCAGTTCTTC
TRBD2	TRBJ2-3	TRBV11-2	CASTLGLAGGPSTDTQYF	TGTGCCAGTACTTTAGGACTAGCGGGAGGGCCGTCTACAGATACGCAGTATTTT
TRBD1	TRBJ1-5	TRBV7-9	CASSPGQGLRSNQPQHF	TGTGCCAGCAGCCCGGGACAGGGCCTTAGGAGCAATCAGCCCCAGCATTTT
TRBD2	TRBJ2-1	TRBV19	CASRTSVPSFNEQFF	TGTGCCAGTAGAACTAGCGTCCCCTCTTTCAATGAGCAGTTCTTC
NA	TRBJ2-7	TRBV2	CASSDSRFDYEQYF	TGTGCCAGCAGTGATTCCAGGTTTGATTACGAGCAGTACTTC
TRBD1	TRBJ2-5	TRBV5-1	CASSLNDDRGMETQYF	TGCGCCAGCAGCTTGAATGACGACAGGGGTATGGAGACCCAGTACTTC
TRBD1	TRBJ2-7	TRBV7-6	CASSLKAGGEYEQYF	TGTGCCAGCAGCTTAAAGGCAGGGGGTGAATACGAGCAGTACTTC
NA	TRBJ2-1	TRBV7-8	CASSLWRTPQRSDEQFF	TGTGCCAGCAGCTTATGGCGAACGCCTCAGAGGAGCGATGAGCAGTTCTTC
NA	TRBJ1-2	TRBV6-5	CASSYSSGAGIGYTF	TGTGCCAGCAGTTACTCGAGTGGTGCAGGGATTGGCTACACCTTC
NA	TRBJ2-3	TRBV25-1	CASSETGTDTQYF	TGTGCCAGCAGTGAGACAGGCACAGATACGCAGTATTTT
NA	TRBJ1-2	TRBV6-1	CASSEFTRSYGYTF	TGTGCCAGCAGTGAATTCACCCGGAGCTATGGCTACACCTTC
NA	TRBJ2-1	TRBV6-1	CASSESLVSSYNEQFF	TGTGCCAGCAGTGAATCACTAGTGAGCTCCTACAATGAGCAGTTCTTC
NA	TRBJ2-5	TRBV6-1	CASSRGVQETQYF	TGTGCCAGCAGCCGGGGCGTCCAAGAGACCCAGTACTTC
TRBD1	TRBJ2-5	TRBV27	CASSLRGTGVETQYF	TGTGCCAGCAGTTTAAGAGGGACAGGGGTAGAGACCCAGTACTTC